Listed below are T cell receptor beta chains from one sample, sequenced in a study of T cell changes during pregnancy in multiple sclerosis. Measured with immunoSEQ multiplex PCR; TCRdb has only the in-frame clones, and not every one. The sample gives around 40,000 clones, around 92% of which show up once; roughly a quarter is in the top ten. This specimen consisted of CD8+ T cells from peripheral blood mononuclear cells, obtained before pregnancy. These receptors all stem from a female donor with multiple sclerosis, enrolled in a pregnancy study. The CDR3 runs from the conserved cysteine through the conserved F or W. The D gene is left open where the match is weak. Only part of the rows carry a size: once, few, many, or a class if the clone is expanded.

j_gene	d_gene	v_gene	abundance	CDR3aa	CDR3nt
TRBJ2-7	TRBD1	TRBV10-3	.	CAIRNGTGTTWEQYF	TGTGCCATCAGAAACGGGACAGGGACTACTTGGGAGCAGTACTTC
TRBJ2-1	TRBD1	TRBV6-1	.	CASIRGGTGLNEQFF	TGTGCCAGCATCAGGGGGGGGACAGGGCTGAATGAGCAGTTCTTC
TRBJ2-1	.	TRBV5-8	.	CASSSTGSSYNEQFF	TGTGCCAGCAGCTCTACAGGGAGCTCCTACAATGAGCAGTTCTTC
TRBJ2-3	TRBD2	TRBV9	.	CASSVELAGNTDTQYF	TGTGCCAGCAGCGTAGAACTAGCGGGGAACACAGATACGCAGTATTTT
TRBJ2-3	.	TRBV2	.	CASSELWGGTDTQYF	TGTGCCAGCAGTGAATTGTGGGGCGGCACAGATACGCAGTATTTT
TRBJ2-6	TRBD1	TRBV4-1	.	CASSLTGSSSGANVLTF	TGCGCCAGCAGCCTGACAGGGAGTTCCTCTGGGGCCAACGTCCTGACTTTC
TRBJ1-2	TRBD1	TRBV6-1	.	CASSAQGEYLRGYTF	TGTGCCAGCAGTGCGCAGGGGGAATATCTAAGAGGCTACACCTTC
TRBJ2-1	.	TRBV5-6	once	CASSLGGPSYNEQFF	TGTGCCAGCAGCTTGGGGGGGCCCTCCTACAATGAGCAGTTCTTC
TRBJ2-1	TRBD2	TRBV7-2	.	CASSLARLAAYNEQFF	TGTGCCAGCAGCTTAGCGAGGCTAGCGGCTTACAATGAGCAGTTCTTC
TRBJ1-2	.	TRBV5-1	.	CASSLDINYGYTF	TGCGCCAGCAGCTTGGACATTAACTATGGCTACACCTTC
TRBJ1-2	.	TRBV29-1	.	CSVEDRLYGYTF	TGCAGCGTTGAGGACAGACTCTATGGCTACACCTTC
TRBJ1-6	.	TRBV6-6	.	CASSYQGNSPLHF	TGTGCCAGCAGTTATCAGGGTAATTCACCCCTCCACTTT
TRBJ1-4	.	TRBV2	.	CAGRGPRGTFGEKLFF	TGTGCCGGAAGAGGCCCACGAGGCACATTTGGTGAAAAACTGTTTTTT
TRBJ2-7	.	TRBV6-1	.	CASTEGHKDEQYF	TGTGCCAGCACCGAAGGACATAAGGACGAGCAGTACTTC
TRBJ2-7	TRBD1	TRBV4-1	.	CASSLRQGVGEQYF	TGCGCCAGCAGCCTTAGACAGGGGGTAGGCGAGCAGTACTTC
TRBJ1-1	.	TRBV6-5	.	CAGRWTLNTEAFF	TGTGCCGGCAGGTGGACTCTGAACACTGAAGCTTTCTTT
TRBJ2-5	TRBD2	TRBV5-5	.	CASSWGLAGQETQYF	TGTGCCAGCAGCTGGGGACTAGCGGGCCAAGAGACCCAGTACTTC
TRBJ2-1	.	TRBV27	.	CASSLPGHNNEQFF	TGTGCCAGCAGTTTGCCGGGACACAACAATGAGCAGTTCTTC
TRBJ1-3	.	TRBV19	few	CASSNRGAAGNTIYF	TGTGCCAGTAGTAATCGGGGGGCTGCCGGAAACACCATATATTTT
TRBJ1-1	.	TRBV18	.	CASSPSGGSLWTEAFF	TGTGCCAGCTCACCATCCGGGGGTTCCCTTTGGACTGAAGCTTTCTTT
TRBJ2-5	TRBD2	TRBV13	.	CASRSSGREETQYF	TGTGCCAGCAGAAGTAGCGGGAGGGAGGAGACCCAGTACTTC
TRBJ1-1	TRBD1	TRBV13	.	CASSDYRGRNTEAFF	TGTGCCAGCAGCGATTACAGGGGACGCAACACTGAAGCTTTCTTT
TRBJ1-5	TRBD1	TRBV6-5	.	CASSPGGANQPQHF	TGTGCCAGCAGTCCAGGGGGCGCAAACCAGCCCCAGCATTTT
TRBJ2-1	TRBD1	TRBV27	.	CASSLSTGVNEQFF	TGTGCCAGCAGTCTCTCGACAGGGGTCAATGAGCAGTTCTTC
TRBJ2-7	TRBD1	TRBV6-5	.	CASQKRGPLYEQYF	TGTGCCAGCCAGAAAAGGGGGCCACTTTACGAGCAGTACTTC
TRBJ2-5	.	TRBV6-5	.	CASSEEEGRKTQYF	TGTGCCAGCAGTGAAGAGGAGGGGAGGAAGACCCAGTACTTC
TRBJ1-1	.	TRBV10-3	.	CAISEGPSLDTEAFF	TGTGCCATCAGTGAGGGCCCCAGTTTGGACACTGAAGCTTTCTTT
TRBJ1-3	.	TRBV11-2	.	CASSRTEMGLSGNTIYF	TGTGCCAGCAGCCGAACCGAAATGGGCCTCTCTGGAAACACCATATATTTT
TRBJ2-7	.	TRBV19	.	CASSTGLYEQYF	TGTGCCAGTAGTACCGGACTCTACGAGCAGTACTTC